Listed below are T cell receptor beta chains from one sample, sequenced in a study of OX40 agonist ivuxolimab in advanced cancers. Produced via immunoSEQ multiplex PCR; TCRdb's table is partial and in-frame only. Of several thousand clones listed, around 70% are singletons. This specimen consisted of CD4+ or CD8+ T cells sorted from blood, obtained in a trial of the OX40 agonist ivuxolimab. All receptors derive from an adult with an advanced solid tumor such as melanoma, head and neck, liver or kidney cancer. CDR3s include the opening cysteine and the closing phenylalanine or tryptophan. Fields, in order: D gene, V gene, CDR3 length, J gene, clone size, CDR3 protein, CDR3 DNA. D genes are given only for firm matches. Size is stated for part of the rows, as once, few or many counts, or as a class when the clone is expanded.

d_call: NA
v_call: TRBV28
cdr3_length: 15
j_call: TRBJ1-4
clone_size: NA
cdr3_aa: CASSSLTLGSEKLFF
cdr3_nt: TGTGCCAGCAGTTCCCTGACATTAGGGAGCGAAAAACTGTTTTTT

d_call: TRBD1
v_call: TRBV4-3
cdr3_length: 15
j_call: TRBJ1-2
clone_size: few
cdr3_aa: CASSQGLTGGIGYTF
cdr3_nt: TGCGCCAGCAGCCAAGGTTTGACAGGGGGCATTGGCTACACCTTC

d_call: NA
v_call: TRBV28
cdr3_length: 16
j_call: TRBJ1-4
clone_size: NA
cdr3_aa: CASSPPPGSRGEKLFF
cdr3_nt: TGTGCCAGCAGCCCACCTCCGGGCTCCCGTGGAGAAAAACTGTTTTTT

d_call: NA
v_call: TRBV7-9
cdr3_length: 12
j_call: TRBJ2-7
clone_size: NA
cdr3_aa: CASSLYPLEQYF
cdr3_nt: TGTGCCAGCAGCTTATATCCCCTCGAGCAGTACTTC

d_call: NA
v_call: TRBV6-6
cdr3_length: 14
j_call: TRBJ2-2
clone_size: few
cdr3_aa: CASSYSGTIGELFF
cdr3_nt: TGTGCCAGCAGTTACTCTGGCACCATCGGGGAGCTGTTTTTT

d_call: TRBD1
v_call: TRBV7-8
cdr3_length: 14
j_call: TRBJ1-3
clone_size: NA
cdr3_aa: CASSMGQGANTIYF
cdr3_nt: TGTGCCAGCAGCATGGGACAGGGGGCAAACACCATATATTTT

d_call: NA
v_call: TRBV19
cdr3_length: 15
j_call: TRBJ1-5
clone_size: few
cdr3_aa: CASTLGGYEDQPQHF
cdr3_nt: TGTGCCAGTACCCTGGGAGGGTATGAGGATCAGCCCCAGCATTTT

d_call: NA
v_call: TRBV30
cdr3_length: 13
j_call: TRBJ2-3
clone_size: few
cdr3_aa: CAWRGVSADTQYF
cdr3_nt: TGTGCCTGGAGGGGGGTAAGCGCAGATACGCAGTATTTT

d_call: NA
v_call: TRBV4-1
cdr3_length: 15
j_call: TRBJ1-1
clone_size: NA
cdr3_aa: CASTRDGDSNTEAFF
cdr3_nt: TGCGCCAGCACCCGTGATGGGGATTCGAACACTGAAGCTTTCTTT

d_call: NA
v_call: TRBV10-1
cdr3_length: 18
j_call: TRBJ2-7
clone_size: NA
cdr3_aa: CASSPGTGLAGKVYEQYF
cdr3_nt: TGCGCCAGCAGTCCTGGGACAGGGCTAGCGGGGAAGGTATACGAGCAGTACTTC

d_call: NA
v_call: TRBV7-6
cdr3_length: 13
j_call: TRBJ2-1
clone_size: NA
cdr3_aa: CASSLGQYNEQFF
cdr3_nt: TGTGCCAGCAGCTTAGGACAGTACAATGAGCAGTTCTTC

d_call: NA
v_call: TRBV4-2
cdr3_length: 16
j_call: TRBJ2-1
clone_size: once
cdr3_aa: CASSLNRDTSYNEQFF
cdr3_nt: TGTGCCAGCAGCCTAAACCGGGACACCTCCTACAATGAGCAGTTCTTC

d_call: NA
v_call: TRBV28
cdr3_length: 11
j_call: TRBJ1-1
clone_size: NA
cdr3_aa: CASSIGTEAFF
cdr3_nt: TGTGCCAGCAGTATAGGAACTGAAGCTTTCTTT

d_call: NA
v_call: TRBV25-1
cdr3_length: 14
j_call: TRBJ2-7
clone_size: NA
cdr3_aa: CASSDQSGGHEQYF
cdr3_nt: TGTGCCAGCAGTGACCAGAGTGGAGGACACGAGCAGTACTTC

d_call: NA
v_call: TRBV28
cdr3_length: 13
j_call: TRBJ1-1
clone_size: few
cdr3_aa: CASSPPTGVEAFF
cdr3_nt: TGTGCCAGCAGTCCTCCTACCGGGGTTGAAGCTTTCTTT

d_call: NA
v_call: TRBV27
cdr3_length: 14
j_call: TRBJ1-5
clone_size: NA
cdr3_aa: CASSLSWENQPQHF
cdr3_nt: TGTGCCAGCAGTTTATCGTGGGAGAATCAGCCCCAGCATTTT

d_call: NA
v_call: TRBV4-1
cdr3_length: 11
j_call: TRBJ2-7
clone_size: NA
cdr3_aa: CASSQEGAPIF
cdr3_nt: TGCGCCAGCAGCCAAGAAGGGGCGCCCATTTTC

d_call: TRBD2
v_call: TRBV28
cdr3_length: 16
j_call: TRBJ2-7
clone_size: NA
cdr3_aa: CASSPESGGARYEQYF
cdr3_nt: TGTGCCAGCAGTCCAGAATCCGGGGGGGCCCGCTACGAGCAGTACTTC

d_call: TRBD1
v_call: TRBV28
cdr3_length: 17
j_call: TRBJ1-1
clone_size: NA
cdr3_aa: CASNQGQIIDMNTEAFF
cdr3_nt: TGTGCCAGCAACCAGGGACAGATAATAGACATGAACACTGAAGCTTTCTTT

d_call: NA
v_call: TRBV7-6
cdr3_length: 16
j_call: TRBJ2-3
clone_size: NA
cdr3_aa: CASSLVQGIGADTQYF
cdr3_nt: TGTGCCAGCAGCTTAGTTCAGGGAATCGGAGCAGATACGCAGTATTTT

d_call: NA
v_call: TRBV29-1
cdr3_length: 12
j_call: TRBJ1-1
clone_size: NA
cdr3_aa: CSVEGLNTEAFF
cdr3_nt: TGCAGCGTTGAAGGATTGAACACTGAAGCTTTCTTT

d_call: NA
v_call: TRBV5-4
cdr3_length: 11
j_call: TRBJ2-1
clone_size: NA
cdr3_aa: CASSSGLEQFF
cdr3_nt: TGTGCCAGCAGCTCTGGGCTAGAGCAGTTCTTC

d_call: NA
v_call: TRBV7-9
cdr3_length: 14
j_call: TRBJ1-1
clone_size: medium-sized
cdr3_aa: CASSLGGTPSEAFF
cdr3_nt: TGTGCCAGCAGCCTCGGGGGGACACCAAGTGAAGCTTTCTTT

d_call: NA
v_call: TRBV9
cdr3_length: 14
j_call: TRBJ2-1
clone_size: NA
cdr3_aa: CASKGGESYNEQFF
cdr3_nt: TGTGCCAGCAAAGGCGGTGAGTCCTACAATGAGCAGTTCTTC

d_call: TRBD1
v_call: TRBV2
cdr3_length: 14
j_call: TRBJ2-1
clone_size: few
cdr3_aa: CASSYRQGQDEQFF
cdr3_nt: TGTGCCAGCAGTTACAGACAGGGGCAGGATGAGCAGTTCTTC

d_call: NA
v_call: TRBV5-1
cdr3_length: 14
j_call: TRBJ1-1
clone_size: few
cdr3_aa: CASSLIGYDTEAFF
cdr3_nt: TGCGCCAGCAGCTTGATAGGGTACGACACTGAAGCTTTCTTT

d_call: NA
v_call: TRBV7-7
cdr3_length: 13
j_call: TRBJ2-2
clone_size: NA
cdr3_aa: CASSLTRGGELFF
cdr3_nt: TGTGCTAGCAGCCTTACCAGGGGAGGGGAGCTGTTTTTT

d_call: NA
v_call: TRBV27
cdr3_length: 15
j_call: TRBJ1-1
clone_size: NA
cdr3_aa: CASSLSLAENTEAFF
cdr3_nt: TGTGCCAGCAGTTTATCGCTCGCGGAGAACACTGAAGCTTTCTTT

d_call: NA
v_call: TRBV5-4
cdr3_length: 15
j_call: TRBJ1-3
clone_size: many
cdr3_aa: CASSLGQGSGDTIYF
cdr3_nt: TGTGCCAGCAGCTTGGGGCAGGGGAGTGGGGACACCATATATTTT

d_call: NA
v_call: TRBV7-8
cdr3_length: 14
j_call: TRBJ2-7
clone_size: NA
cdr3_aa: CASSLGGGADEQYF
cdr3_nt: TGTGCCAGCAGCTTAGGTGGGGGGGCGGACGAGCAGTACTTC

d_call: NA
v_call: TRBV19
cdr3_length: 14
j_call: TRBJ1-3
clone_size: NA
cdr3_aa: CATLGRSSGNTIYF
cdr3_nt: TGTGCCACTCTGGGCAGGAGCTCTGGAAACACCATATATTTT

d_call: NA
v_call: TRBV4-3
cdr3_length: 17
j_call: TRBJ2-2
clone_size: NA
cdr3_aa: CASQFSDGIEGTGELFF
cdr3_nt: TGCGCCAGTCAATTCAGCGACGGGATTGAGGGCACCGGGGAGCTGTTTTTT

d_call: NA
v_call: TRBV7-9
cdr3_length: 15
j_call: TRBJ1-3
clone_size: NA
cdr3_aa: CASSLGFNSGNTIYF
cdr3_nt: TGTGCCAGCAGCTTAGGTTTCAACTCTGGAAACACCATATATTTT

d_call: NA
v_call: TRBV4-1
cdr3_length: 15
j_call: TRBJ2-3
clone_size: NA
cdr3_aa: CASSQDTGFGDTQYF
cdr3_nt: TGCGCCAGCAGCCAAGATACGGGATTTGGAGATACGCAGTATTTT

d_call: TRBD1
v_call: TRBV7-6
cdr3_length: 17
j_call: TRBJ2-2
clone_size: NA
cdr3_aa: CASSLAGTVTTTGELFF
cdr3_nt: TGTGCCAGCAGCTTAGCGGGGACAGTGACCACCACCGGGGAGCTGTTTTTT

d_call: NA
v_call: TRBV19
cdr3_length: 15
j_call: TRBJ2-7
clone_size: NA
cdr3_aa: CASSWLANKAYEQYF
cdr3_nt: TGTGCCAGTAGTTGGCTAGCGAATAAGGCCTACGAGCAGTACTTC

d_call: TRBD2
v_call: TRBV7-8
cdr3_length: 13
j_call: TRBJ2-1
clone_size: NA
cdr3_aa: CASSSGLSGEQFF
cdr3_nt: TGTGCCAGCAGCTCGGGACTATCGGGTGAGCAGTTCTTC

d_call: TRBD1
v_call: TRBV19
cdr3_length: 17
j_call: TRBJ2-4
clone_size: once
cdr3_aa: CASSLDAGTGTKNIQYF
cdr3_nt: TGTGCCAGTAGTCTTGACGCCGGGACAGGGACCAAAAACATTCAGTACTTC